The 23 T cell receptor beta chains below all came from one sample that was sequenced in a study of shared clonotypes between healthy human individuals. TCRdb's copy holds only in-frame clones and misses some; the assay was immunoSEQ multiplex PCR. The sample shows about 990,000 clones, about four fifths of them seen only once. Sample: memory CD4+ T cells from PBMCs. Subset of the sample: CD45RA-negative fraction. The source is a man aged 18 to 30 in good health. Some clones in this sample may be carry-over from other donors' samples.

The V call is TRBV7-8, the J call TRBJ2-5, with 7 nucleotides matching TRBD2. This CDR3 contains 16 residues. The V segment lost 5 bases and the J segment 5 bases; nucleotides outside the gene matches: 14. Germline lookup yields CDR1 SGHVS and CDR2 FQNEAQ. The CDR3 DNA is TGTGCCAGCAGCCCAGGGAGCGGGATCGTCCGGGAGACCCAGTACTTC. It yields the protein CASSPGSGIVRETQYF.

This chain joins TRBV6-1 and TRBJ1-2, with D hard to call. The V gene's germline CDR1 is MNHNS and CDR2 SASEGT. The CDR3 is 11 residues long. V was cut by 1 base and J by 7 bases, with 4 bases left in between. DNA for the CDR3: TGTGCCAGCAGTGAAGGTGTTGGCTACACCTTC. It is translated as CASSEGVGYTF.

The rearrangement links TRBV10-3 to TRBJ2-5; the match to TRBD1 covers 8 bases. Unmatched junction bases numbered 14, after V lost 6 bases and J lost 5 bases. Germline CDR1 and CDR2: ENHRY and SYGVKD. The CDR3 consists of 16 residues. This CDR3 reads CAISSGQGSFTETQYF. In DNA form, the CDR3 reads TGTGCCATCAGCAGCGGACAGGGTTCTTTCACGGAGACCCAGTACTTC.

The genes are TRBV5-1 and TRBJ2-3; D is perhaps TRBD2 (6 bases). CDR3 length equals 13 residues. The germline V gene encodes CDR1 SGHRS and CDR2 YFSETQ. V shed 2 bases and J shed 13 bases, with 17 bases lying between them. CDR3 DNA sequence: TGCGCCAGCAGCTTAGAGAAGAGCGGGCCCGAGTATTTT. It translates to CASSLEKSGPEYF.

V usage is TRBV27 and J usage is TRBJ1-5; D is unclear. Germline V gives CDR1 MNHEY, CDR2 SMNVEV (reference sequence). Trimming took off 8 bases at V and 6 bases at J, with 17 bases between the two ends. This CDR3 region has 14 residues. DNA for the CDR3: TGTGCCAGCTCCTTAAATGGGCATATTCAGCCCCAGCATTTT. This codes for CASSLNGHIQPQHF.

This clone was detected only a few times. The rearrangement links TRBV7-3 to TRBJ2-5; the D gene is possibly TRBD1 (6 bases). V shed 5 bases and J shed 1 base, with 8 bases lying between them. The CDR3 spans 13 residues. Germline-derived CDR1 and CDR2 are SGHTA and FQGTGA. This CDR3 reads CASSKQGQETQYF. For the CDR3, the DNA is TGTGCCAGCAGCAAACAGGGCCAAGAGACCCAGTACTTC.

The chain uses TRBV7-6 and TRBJ2-1; D is possibly TRBD1 (6 bases). The CDR3 sequence is 16 residues long. Germline V lookup: CDR1 SGHVS, CDR2 FNYEAQ. Trimming took off 0 bases at V and 5 bases at J, with 14 bases between the two ends. The CDR3 here is CASSLAARGDDNEQFF. DNA of the CDR3: TGTGCCAGCAGCTTAGCGGCCAGGGGAGACGACAATGAGCAGTTCTTC.

The chain joins TRBV7-3 to TRBJ2-1, with a possible D match to TRBD2 (5 bases). Trimming removed 2 bases at V and 6 bases at J, with 14 bases between. The CDR3 runs to 15 residues. Germline-derived CDR1 and CDR2 are SGHTA and FQGTGA. The CDR3 sequence is CASSLGLASLNEQFF. The CDR3 DNA reads as TGTGCCAGCAGCTTAGGCCTAGCTTCCCTCAATGAGCAGTTCTTC.

This clone was detected a few times. The CDR3 sequence is CAWGGLANSYNEQFF. The CDR3 nucleotides are TGTGCCTGGGGGGGACTAGCGAACTCCTACAATGAGCAGTTCTTC. V gene TRBV30 combines with J gene TRBJ2-1, with 10 bases fitting TRBD2. CDR3 length equals 15 residues. Per the germline V gene, CDR1 is GTSNPN and CDR2 is SVGIG (reference sequence). With V trimmed by 5 bases and J by 0 bases, 4 bases remained unmatched.

The chain joins TRBV20-1 to TRBJ2-3; tentatively, D is TRBD1 or TRBD2 (5 bases each). Trimming took 6 bases from V and 3 from J, leaving 7 bases between them. The germline CDR1 and CDR2 sequences are DFQATT and SNEGSKA (reference sequence). The CDR3 is 11 amino acids. The CDR3 loop reads CSAWGTDTQYF. CDR3 DNA sequence: TGCAGTGCGTGGGGGACAGATACGCAGTATTTT.

This rearrangement joins TRBV5-4 to TRBJ1-1; D gene unclear. Germline loops: CDR1 SGHNT, CDR2 YYREEE (reference sequence). This CDR3 comprises 15 residues. Trimming cost V 3 bases and J 10 bases, with 22 bases left between them. The DNA for the CDR3 is TGTGCCAGCAGCTCTGGTTCGGTCAGGAACCCCCGAGCTTTCTTT. This codes for CASSSGSVRNPRAFF.

For the CDR3, the DNA is TGCAGTGCTGACGACGTTTACGAGCAGTACTTC. This encodes CSADDVYEQYF. V usage is TRBV20-1 and J usage is TRBJ2-7; no clear D gene. The CDR3 runs to 11 residues. Germline CDR1 and CDR2: DFQATT and SNEGSKA (reference sequence). Trimming stripped 5 bases from V and 4 bases from J, with 9 bases between.

This rearrangement joins TRBV5-1 to TRBJ2-7; TRBD1 matches 8 bases. Germline-derived CDR1 and CDR2 are SGHRS and YFSETQ. V was pared by 0 bases and J by 7 bases, with 12 bases of the junction left unmatched. The CDR3 runs 16 residues. Here the CDR3 reads CASSLGWTGNVGEQYF. CDR3 bases: TGCGCCAGCAGCTTGGGTTGGACAGGGAACGTGGGGGAGCAGTACTTC.

This chain links TRBV2 with TRBJ2-1; maybe TRBD1 (6 bases). In germline, CDR1 is SNHLY, CDR2 FYNNEI. V shed 5 bases and J shed 8 bases, with 10 bases lying between them. The CDR3 sequence is 12 residues long. CDR3 loop: CASSKNRDEQFF. As DNA, the CDR3 is TGTGCCAGCAGTAAAAACAGGGATGAGCAGTTCTTC.

The CDR3 here is CASSDSAGANVLTF. In DNA, the CDR3 is TGTGCCAGCAGTGACTCCGCTGGGGCCAACGTCCTGACTTTC. This sequence joins TRBV6-1 and TRBJ2-6; D is unresolved. Germline V gene sequence: CDR1 MNHNS, CDR2 SASEGT. CDR3 length equals 14 residues. The ends were cut back, 3 bases at V and 2 bases at J, with 5 bases in the middle.

The sample holds a few counts of this clone. The genes are TRBV5-1 and TRBJ2-5, with a possible D match to TRBD2 (6 bases). Germline CDR1 SGHRS, CDR2 YFSETQ. Trimming removed 3 bases at V and 0 bases at J, with 12 bases between. This CDR3 contains 15 residues. The CDR3 DNA sequence: TGCGCCAGCAGCTCTGGGCGGGGCAACCAAGAGACCCAGTACTTC. Translation: CASSSGRGNQETQYF. The whole variable domain, remainder taken from reference TRBV5-1 and TRBJ2-5, is KAGVTQTPRYLIKTRGQQVTLSCSPISGHRSVSWYQQTPGQGLQFLFEYFSETQRNKGNFPGRFSGRQFSNSRSEMNVSTLELGDSALYLCASSSGRGNQETQYFGPGTRLLVL.

The chain couples TRBV6-5 to TRBJ2-5; a weak D match, TRBD2 (6 bases). Germline V CDR1 and CDR2: MNHEY, SVGAGI. The CDR3 spans 12 residues. Trimming cost V 5 bases and J 9 bases, with 13 bases left between them. The CDR3 loop reads CASSKPGTPQYF. In DNA, the CDR3 is TGTGCCAGCAGTAAACCCGGGACTCCCCAGTACTTC.

This rearrangement joins TRBV9 to TRBJ1-1; D not certain. Germline assignment: CDR1 SGDLS and CDR2 YYNGEE. The CDR3 totals 13 residues. Trimming pared 3 bases from V and 5 bases from J, leaving 11 bases between. CDR3 amino acids: CASSAPLGTEAFF. The CDR3 nucleotides are TGTGCCAGCAGCGCCCCGCTGGGGACTGAAGCTTTCTTT.

The chain is built from TRBV9 and TRBJ2-3, with TRBD1 identical over 8 bases. The CDR3 loop spans 14 amino acids. Germline loops: CDR1 SGDLS, CDR2 YYNGEE. J gave up 5 bases and V 2 bases, and 4 bases lay outside the gene matches. The CDR3 loop is CASSVTGVEDTQYF. In DNA, the CDR3 is TGTGCCAGCAGCGTGACAGGGGTCGAAGATACGCAGTATTTT.

The genes are TRBV29-1 and TRBJ2-2; 8 bases map to TRBD1. CDR3 length equals 14 residues. The ends lost 4 bases at V and 1 base at J; junction bases unmatched: 2. The V gene's germline CDR1 is SQVTM and CDR2 ANQGSEA. CDR3 in DNA: TGCAGCGTTGGGGGGACAGGGAACACCGGGGAGCTGTTTTTT. Its protein product is CSVGGTGNTGELFF.

The chain couples TRBV30 to TRBJ2-7, with a possible D match to TRBD2 (5 bases). The germline V gene encodes CDR1 GTSNPN and CDR2 SVGIG (reference sequence). CDR3 length: 11 residues. V was shortened by 3 bases and J by 2 bases, with 5 bases between the two germline ends. The CDR3 protein is CAWSGAYEQYF. CDR3 coding DNA: TGTGCCTGGAGCGGGGCCTACGAGCAGTACTTC.

This chain links TRBV5-1 with TRBJ2-4, with D tentatively TRBD2 (5 bases). Trimming shortened V by 1 base and J by 6 bases, and 11 bases separated the two germline ends. Germline V gene lookup returns CDR1 SGHRS and CDR2 YFSETQ. The CDR3 has 14 residues. The CDR3 DNA sequence: TGCGCCAGCAGCTTGATCCCCCGGGGAAACATTCAGTACTTC. It yields the protein CASSLIPRGNIQYF.

The genes are TRBV7-2 and TRBJ2-5, with D possibly being TRBD2 (6 bases). Germline V gene lookup returns CDR1 SGHTA and CDR2 FQGNSA. The CDR3 runs 14 residues. The germline V and J ends were trimmed by 4 bases and 2 bases, with 11 bases remaining between them. The CDR3 loop reads CASSYGRGQETQYF. The CDR3 nucleotides read TGTGCCAGCAGCTACGGCCGGGGGCAAGAGACCCAGTACTTC.